Detailed here is one T cell receptor (beta chain). What it binds is unknown. The V and J ends lost 7 bases and 5 bases, in that order; junction bases with no gene match: 20. Germline CDR1 and CDR2: KGHSH and LQKENI. The CDR3 length is 18 residues. These data are taken from a study of cytomegalovirus exposure and HLA in healthy donors. Study-wide context: The 120 or so validation repertoires were produced on the same platform as the 720 or so repertoires of the first cohort. This was reported in a later analysis.

Study-wide results and caveats: In vitro work confirmed that a few CMV-associated chains recognize CMV antigens.

Libraries were prepared by immunoSEQ multiplex PCR; TCRdb keeps only in-frame clonotypes and omits some of them. Of about 73,000 clones listed, approximately 95% are singletons. Sample: PBMCs. The clonotype comes from a man younger than 35 in good health and CMV-seronegative. J is TRBJ2-1 and V is TRBV18; TRBD1 agrees at 7 bases. For the CDR3, the DNA is TGTGCCAGCTTTGGGACAGTCGAGTCGTTGGCTATGAACAATGAGCAGTTCTTC. It translates to CASFGTVESLAMNNEQFF.